This entry lists 17 T cell receptor beta chains sequenced from one sample in a study of shared clonotypes between healthy human individuals. The data were produced by immunoSEQ multiplex PCR, yet TCRdb's version contains in-frame clones alone and is incomplete. The profile shows 2 million to 2.5 million clones, around 95% of them singletons. The sequenced material came from naive CD4+ T cells sorted from blood. Regarding subset: CD45RA+ positively selected. The receptors here all came from a man younger than 30 in good health.

Details on this clone: The identical CDR3 is also encoded by other nucleotide sequences in the sample. This chain uses TRBV7-9 with TRBJ1-4; 8 bases align to TRBD1. CDR1 SEHNR and CDR2 FQNEAQ come from the germline V gene (reference sequence). Trimming took 0 bases from V and 8 from J; bases not matched to a gene: 5. The CDR3 is made up of 15 amino acids. The CDR3 loop reads CASSLAGAGGEKLFF. The CDR3, as DNA: TGTGCCAGCAGCTTAGCAGGGGCAGGGGGCGAAAAACTGTTTTTT.

In this sample, this clone turned up a few times. This sequence joins TRBV6-1 and TRBJ1-5; D might be TRBD1 (6 bases). The CDR3 spans 13 residues. V was cut by 8 bases and J by 4 bases, with 12 bases left in between. Germline V gene data show CDR1 as MNHNS and CDR2 as SASEGT. The DNA for the CDR3 is TGTGCCAGCGGCTTAGGGGGGAATCAGCCCCAGCATTTT. Protein sequence: CASGLGGNQPQHF.

V and J are TRBV7-2 and TRBJ2-4; 8 nucleotides agree with TRBD2. Germline trimming cut 5 bases from V and 8 bases from J; bases unmatched to any gene: 11. Germline V gene lookup returns CDR1 SGHTA and CDR2 FQGNSA. This CDR3 is built from 15 residues. The CDR3 loop is CASSPPAGVLDIQYF. The DNA of the CDR3 is TGTGCCAGCAGCCCCCCAGCGGGAGTGTTAGACATTCAGTACTTC. The full variable domain, with the rest looked up from reference TRBV7-2 and TRBJ2-4, is GAGVSQSPSNKVTEKGKDVELRCDPISGHTALYWYRQSLGQGLEFLIYFQGNSAPDKSGLPSDRFSAERTGGSVSTLTIQRTQQEDSAVYLCASSPPAGVLDIQYFGAGTRLSVL.

The CDR3 DNA reads as TGTGCCAGCTCATCCCAGACAGTCTCCTACAATGAGCAGTTCTTC. It specifies CASSSQTVSYNEQFF. V and J are TRBV18 and TRBJ2-1; the D gene is possibly TRBD1 (5 bases). The CDR3 loop spans 15 amino acids. Germline V gene data show CDR1 as KGHSH and CDR2 as LQKENI. V was clipped by 5 bases and J by 0 bases, with 11 bases between them.

The chain is built from TRBV18 and TRBJ2-7; 8 nucleotides align to TRBD1. Germline V lookup: CDR1 KGHSH, CDR2 LQKENI. Trimming took 4 bases from V and 2 from J; bases not matched to a gene: 4. The CDR3 runs to 14 residues. CDR3: CASSLSGGAYEQYF. DNA of the CDR3: TGTGCCAGCTCACTTTCAGGGGGCGCCTACGAGCAGTACTTC.

In this sample, this clone turned up once. The V and J genes are TRBV2 and TRBJ1-6, with a tentative D call TRBD1 (5 bases). The CDR3 runs 15 residues. The V gene's germline CDR1 is SNHLY and CDR2 FYNNEI. V was trimmed by 7 bases and J by 7 bases, leaving 17 bases between them. The CDR3 here is CASNTGQTSNSPLHF. In nucleotides, the CDR3 is TGTGCCAGCAACACCGGACAAACAAGCAATTCACCCCTCCACTTT.

This chain uses TRBV9 with TRBJ2-3; no definite D call. The germline V gene has CDR1 SGDLS and CDR2 YYNGEE. V gave up 4 bases and J gave up 0 bases, with 9 bases separating them. The CDR3 is 14 amino acids. This CDR3 reads CASSLAPSTDTQYF. Written as DNA, the CDR3 is TGTGCCAGCAGCCTGGCTCCCAGCACAGATACGCAGTATTTT. The complete variable domain, with remaining parts taken from reference TRBV9 and TRBJ2-3, reads DSGVTQTPKHLITATGQRVTLRCSPRSGDLSVYWYQQSLDQGLQFLIQYYNGEERAKGNILERFSAQQFPDLHSELNLSSLELGDSALYFCASSLAPSTDTQYFGPGTRLTVL.

The count of this clone is one. The chain uses TRBV5-4 and TRBJ1-1; the match to TRBD1 covers 10 bases. Germline V gives CDR1 SGHNT, CDR2 YYREEE (reference sequence). With 6 bases clipped from V and 2 bases from J, the junction kept 10 bases outside the gene matches. This CDR3 has 16 amino acids. The CDR3 loop reads CASTEGQGKANTEAFF. DNA for the CDR3: TGTGCCAGCACCGAGGGACAGGGGAAGGCCAACACTGAAGCTTTCTTT.

About this clone: A junction end diverges from the germline sequence, so it may reflect a read error. Within the sample, other DNA sequences also encode this same CDR3. This chain joins TRBV7-7 and TRBJ2-1; 15 bases are a match to TRBD2. Germline V gene data show CDR1 as SSHAT and CDR2 as FNYEAQ (reference sequence). This CDR3 contains 15 residues. As DNA, the CDR3 is TGTGCTAGCAGCTCTGGACTAGCGGGAGGGAATGAGCAGTTCTTC. It encodes CASSSGLAGGNEQFF.

The V and J genes are TRBV5-1 and TRBJ2-7, with TRBD2 matching over 9 bases. Germline V CDR1 and CDR2: SGHRS, YFSETQ. The J segment lost 4 bases and the V segment lost 0 bases, leaving 2 bases of the junction unmatched. The CDR3 totals 14 residues. In nucleotides, the CDR3 is TGCGCCAGCAGCTTGGAGACTAGCGGATACGAGCAGTACTTC. It translates to CASSLETSGYEQYF.

The chain couples TRBV19 to TRBJ1-6; 7 bases agree with TRBD1. The ends lost 5 bases at V and 8 bases at J; junction bases unmatched: 12. The germline V gene encodes CDR1 LNHDA and CDR2 SQIVND (reference sequence). CDR3 size: 16 residues. CDR3 bases: TGTGCCAGTAGTCCAAAGGGACAGCTCCCGCATTCACCCCTCCACTTT. Residues: CASSPKGQLPHSPLHF.

This chain uses TRBV6-6 with TRBJ1-2; possible D gene TRBD1, 6 bases. Germline lookup yields CDR1 MNHNY and CDR2 SVGAGI (reference sequence). The CDR3 runs to 12 residues. Between the trimmed V and J ends, which lost 0 bases and 13 bases, there was a span of 12 bases. The CDR3 is CASSYSGSQGTF. In nucleotides, the CDR3 is TGTGCCAGCAGTTACTCGGGCTCACAGGGCACCTTC.

The chain has TRBV19 and TRBJ2-7; 9 positions match TRBD1. With V trimmed by 3 bases and J by 3 bases, 6 bases remained unmatched. This CDR3 is built from 15 residues. CDR1 and CDR2 (germline): LNHDA, SQIVND (reference sequence). CDR3 sequence: CASSIGTGLFYEQYF. The CDR3 nucleotides are TGTGCCAGTAGTATCGGGACAGGGTTGTTCTACGAGCAGTACTTC. The whole variable domain, remainder taken from reference TRBV19 and TRBJ2-7, is DGGITQSPKYLFRKEGQNVTLSCEQNLNHDAMYWYRQDPGQGLRLIYYSQIVNDFQKGDIAEGYSVSREKKESFPLTVTSAQKNPTAFYLCASSIGTGLFYEQYFGPGTRLTVT.

This clone was seen just once. The V and J genes are TRBV7-2 and TRBJ2-3, with unresolved D. The CDR3 spans 13 residues. Trimming left V 1 base short and J 4 bases short, with 6 bases between. Looked up from germline, CDR1 is SGHTA and CDR2 is FQGNSA. The CDR3 sequence is CASSLVVPDTQYF. The CDR3 DNA reads TGTGCCAGCAGCTTAGTGGTCCCAGATACGCAGTATTTT. The variable domain in full, with the rest retrieved from reference TRBV7-2 and TRBJ2-3, is GAGVSQSPSNKVTEKGKDVELRCDPISGHTALYWYRQSLGQGLEFLIYFQGNSAPDKSGLPSDRFSAERTGGSVSTLTIQRTQQEDSAVYLCASSLVVPDTQYFGPGTRLTVL.

The chain couples TRBV27 to TRBJ2-7, with 9 bases matching TRBD2. V shed 5 bases, J shed 2 bases, and the junction held 10 bases outside the gene matches. CDR1 and CDR2 from the germline V gene are MNHEY and SMNVEV (reference sequence). The CDR3 has 16 amino acids. This CDR3 reads CASSPLAGKVPYEQYF. The CDR3 coding sequence is TGTGCCAGCAGTCCTCTAGCGGGAAAGGTCCCCTACGAGCAGTACTTC.

This chain joins TRBV30 and TRBJ1-4; D is perhaps TRBD1 (5 bases). The CDR3 sequence is 14 residues long. Trimming cost V 2 bases and J 4 bases, with 11 bases left between them. Germline CDR1 reads GTSNPN; CDR2 reads SVGIG (reference sequence). Here the CDR3 reads CAWSLDRLNEKLFF. DNA of the CDR3: TGTGCCTGGAGTCTTGACAGACTTAATGAAAAACTGTTTTTT.

The gene calls are TRBV6-1 and TRBJ2-7, with 13 bases fitting TRBD2. V dropped 6 bases and J dropped 2; count of bases not matched to a gene: 4. CDR3 size: 15 residues. Germline loops: CDR1 MNHNS, CDR2 SASEGT. CDR3 sequence: CASSLTSGGAYEQYF. The DNA for the CDR3 is TGTGCCAGCAGCCTCACTAGCGGGGGGGCCTACGAGCAGTACTTC.